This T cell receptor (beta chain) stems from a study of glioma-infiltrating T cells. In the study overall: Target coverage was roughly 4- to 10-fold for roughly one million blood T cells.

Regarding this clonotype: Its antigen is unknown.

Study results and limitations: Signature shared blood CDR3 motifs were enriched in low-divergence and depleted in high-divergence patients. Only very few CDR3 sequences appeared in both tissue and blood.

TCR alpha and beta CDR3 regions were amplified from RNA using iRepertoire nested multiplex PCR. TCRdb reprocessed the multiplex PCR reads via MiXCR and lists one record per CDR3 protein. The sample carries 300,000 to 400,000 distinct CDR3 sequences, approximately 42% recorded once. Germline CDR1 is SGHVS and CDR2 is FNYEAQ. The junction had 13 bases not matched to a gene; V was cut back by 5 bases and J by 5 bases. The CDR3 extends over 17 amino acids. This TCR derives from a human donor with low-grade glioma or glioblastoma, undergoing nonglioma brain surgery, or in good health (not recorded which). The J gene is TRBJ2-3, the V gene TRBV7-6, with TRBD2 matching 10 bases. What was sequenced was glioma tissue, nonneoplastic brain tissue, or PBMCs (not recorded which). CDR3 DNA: TGTGCCAGCAGCCCGTCTGGGCTAGCGGGAGTCGGAGATACGCAGTATTTT. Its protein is CASSPSGLAGVGDTQYF.